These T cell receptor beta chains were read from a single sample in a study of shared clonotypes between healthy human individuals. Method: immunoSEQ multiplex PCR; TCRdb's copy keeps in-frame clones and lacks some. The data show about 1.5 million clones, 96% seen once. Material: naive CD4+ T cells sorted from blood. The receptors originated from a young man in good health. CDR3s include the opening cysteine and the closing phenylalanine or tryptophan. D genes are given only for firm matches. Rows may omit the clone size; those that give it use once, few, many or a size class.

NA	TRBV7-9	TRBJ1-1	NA	TGTGCCAGCAGCTTAGCAGACGGGGGGCGGACTGAAGCTTTCTTT	CASSLADGGRTEAFF
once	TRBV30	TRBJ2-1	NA	TGTGCCTGGAGCCCTTGGGCGTGGGAAACCTACAATGAGCAGTTCTTC	CAWSPWAWETYNEQFF
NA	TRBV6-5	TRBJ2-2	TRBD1	TGTGCCAGCACCTCGGACAGGCCGTTTAACGGGGAGCTGTTTTTT	CASTSDRPFNGELFF
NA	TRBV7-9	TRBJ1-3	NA	TGTGGAGGCTCTGGAAACACCATATATTTT	CGGSGNTIYF
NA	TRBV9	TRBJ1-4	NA	TGTGCCAGCAGCGTGGCGGAGCAGCCTGCAACTAATGAAAAACTGTTTTTT	CASSVAEQPATNEKLFF
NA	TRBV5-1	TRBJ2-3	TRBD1	TGCGCCAGCAACAGGGGGGCCACAGATACGCAGTATTTT	CASNRGATDTQYF
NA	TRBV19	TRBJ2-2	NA	TGTGCCACTAGGGTGATCGGCACCGGGGAGCTGTTTTTT	CATRVIGTGELFF
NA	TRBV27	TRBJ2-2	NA	TGTGCCAGCAGTTTGGGTTACTCGAACACCGGGGAGCTGTTTTTT	CASSLGYSNTGELFF
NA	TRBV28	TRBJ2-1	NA	TGTGCCAGCAGTTACGAACTGGGTCGCAATGAGCAGTTCTTC	CASSYELGRNEQFF
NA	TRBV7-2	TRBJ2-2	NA	TGTGCCAGCAGCTTAGAAATGGACACCGGGGAGCTGTTTTTT	CASSLEMDTGELFF
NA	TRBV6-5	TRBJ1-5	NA	TGTGCCAGCAGTTCAACAGGGTATAGCAATCAGCCCCAGCATTTT	CASSSTGYSNQPQHF